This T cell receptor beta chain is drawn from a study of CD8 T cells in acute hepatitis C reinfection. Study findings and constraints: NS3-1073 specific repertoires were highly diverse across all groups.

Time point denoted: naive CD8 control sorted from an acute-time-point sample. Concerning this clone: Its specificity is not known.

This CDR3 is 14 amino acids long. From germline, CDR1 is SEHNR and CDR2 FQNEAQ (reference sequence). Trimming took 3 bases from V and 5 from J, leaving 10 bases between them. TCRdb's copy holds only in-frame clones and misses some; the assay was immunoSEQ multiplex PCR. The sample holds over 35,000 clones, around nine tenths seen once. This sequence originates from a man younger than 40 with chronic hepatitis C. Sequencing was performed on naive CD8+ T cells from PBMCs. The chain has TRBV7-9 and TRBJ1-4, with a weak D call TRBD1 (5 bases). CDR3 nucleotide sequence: TGTGCCAGCAGCTTGCCAGGGTCCAATGAAAAACTGTTTTTT. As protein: CASSLPGSNEKLFF.